This TCR beta chain was sequenced in a study of cytomegalovirus exposure and HLA in healthy donors (dated by TCRdb to about 2017). With regard to the full study: According to a later analysis, one platform produced both the 120 validation repertoires and the 666 repertoires of the first cohort. The study was designed to test whether signatures of past pathogen exposure could be identified by cataloging public T cell receptors. A separate validation cohort of more than 100 different subjects was used in addition to the approximately 700-subject first cohort. The study combined high-throughput TCR immunosequencing, statistical association of individual TCRs with disease status, and machine learning to predict cytomegalovirus infection status. Findings and caveats that apply to the study as a whole: All 120 or so repertoires were used to score co-occurrence in the validation cohort in a later analysis, because that analysis had no HLA typing for the cohort. In both the original and validation cohorts, the classifier was reported to diagnose cytomegalovirus status with high specificity and sensitivity. According to the authors, the approach could potentially be generalized to other disease states and immunological phenotypes. A total of 164 TCR beta chains were listed by the study as associated with cytomegalovirus. While some public TCRs were present in many individuals, most TCR sequences turned up only very rarely across donors. A few of the identified cytomegalovirus-associated TCR beta chains were confirmed in vitro to be specific for cytomegalovirus antigens. Of the cluster scores, about 94% were above 0 in a later analysis, which found that TCRs clustered in the first cohort also tended to co-occur in the 130 or so validation repertoires.

This clone came up a few times. Its antigen target is currently unknown. Base qualities are not at hand, and no much larger clone is one base apart. Donors formed part of the validation cohort, which comprised 120 subjects and was distinct from the first cohort of 666 subjects. To prepare the library, the immunoSEQ multiplex PCR assay was applied. As for how the authors treated the data: A statistical classification framework was developed to diagnose cytomegalovirus status using the catalog of TCR beta chain sequences. TCRdb carries this immuneACCESS record with in-frame sequences only. Its versions omit some clonotypes, under half of them owing to an unresolved V gene in the studies checked, with the rest unexplained. V, J and clone size are taken as reported in that table, and D and trimming were inferred from the DNA itself. Recorded for this sample are fewer than 200,000 clones; about 83% of them occurred a single time. The ten largest clones add up to 1.4% of the sample.

Germline trimming: 5 bases from V, 3 bases from J; junction bases outside gene matches: 3. CDR1 is given as SEHNR and CDR2 as FQNEAQ, both from the germline V gene (reference sequence). The cysteine opens and the phenylalanine closes a CDR3 of 14 amino acids. Of the read, only the CDR3 DNA is kept; its 42 bases are in frame from base 1. The chain joins TRBV7-9 to TRBJ1-5, with 8 middle bases fitting TRBD1. The specimen sequenced was PBMCs. The clonotype comes from a woman aged 30 to 39 in good health and CMV-seronegative. The DNA reads as follows: TGTGCCAGCAGCCTGACAGGGGCCAATCAGCCCCAGCATTTT. It specifies CASSLTGANQPQHF.